This TCR beta chain emerged from a study of sequential checkpoint blockade in melanoma. Study-wide background: Maintenance nivolumab came after either treatment sequence.

This CDR3 contains 13 residues. Germline V gene lookup returns CDR1 SQVTM and CDR2 ANQGSEA. Trimming took off 5 bases at V and 3 bases at J, with 13 bases between the two ends. Treatment denoted: randomized to nivolumab then ipilimumab (arm A) or the reverse (arm B). PBMC sorting kept live CD3+CD8+ cells without CD19 or CD56. Method: immunoSEQ multiplex PCR; TCRdb's copy keeps in-frame clones and lacks some. The data show approximately 20,000 clones, with 45% to 65% seen just once and approximately 18% held by the top ten. The clonotype comes from a human donor with melanoma. This specimen consisted of CD8+ T cells sorted from blood (inferred from file names), obtained from a patient given nivolumab and ipilimumab in sequence. V usage is TRBV29-1 and J usage is TRBJ1-1, with a tentative D call TRBD1 (5 bases). This chain's CDR3 is CSVRLGEHTEAFF. The DNA for the CDR3 is TGCAGCGTTCGGTTAGGGGAACACACTGAAGCTTTCTTT.